Below are 19 T cell receptor beta chains sequenced from a single sample in a study of cytomegalovirus exposure and HLA in healthy donors. The PCR was carried out with 60 Vbeta primers and 13 Jbeta primers. The data were produced by immunoSEQ multiplex PCR, yet TCRdb's version contains in-frame clones alone and is incomplete. The sample includes about 140,000 clones, about 80% of them seen just once. Sequenced sample: PBMCs. Source of these receptors: a middle-aged woman in good health and CMV-seropositive.

V usage is TRBV11-2 and J usage is TRBJ1-1; D remains unclear. CDR1 is SGHAT, CDR2 FQNNGV, per germline. The CDR3 covers 17 residues. V shed 0 bases and J shed 4 bases, with 18 bases lying between them. CDR3 nucleotides: TGTGCCAGCAGCTTAGATTCCCCCCGACCCCGGGGCACTGAAGCTTTCTTT. As protein: CASSLDSPRPRGTEAFF.

The chain recombines TRBV11-2 with TRBJ1-2, with D hard to call. The V gene lost 5 bases and the J gene lost 4 bases, with 14 bases spanning the gap. The germline V gene encodes CDR1 SGHAT and CDR2 FQNNGV. CDR3 size: 14 residues. The CDR3 DNA reads TGTGCCAGCAGCCCCCGGAGGGATGGCTATGGCTACACCTTC. Translation: CASSPRRDGYGYTF.

A remark on this clone: One junction end disagrees with the germline gene, perhaps due to a read error. The chain is built from TRBV7-9 and TRBJ2-5; D may be TRBD1 (6 bases). This CDR3 has 14 residues. Germline values: CDR1 SEHNR, CDR2 FQNEAQ (reference sequence). CDR3 DNA sequence: TGTTCCAGCAGCTTGGGACACCTCCAAGAGACCCAGTACTTC. It translates to CSSSLGHLQETQYF.

On this clone itself: Different DNA sequences within this sample yield the same CDR3. CDR3 residues: CSVASGTDTQYF. CDR3 in DNA: TGCAGCGTTGCTAGCGGCACAGATACGCAGTATTTT. V usage is TRBV29-1 and J usage is TRBJ2-3, with D possibly matching TRBD2 (6 bases). The CDR3 loop spans 12 amino acids. V lost 4 bases to trimming and J lost 1 base, with 6 bases between them. Looked up from germline, CDR1 is SQVTM and CDR2 is ANQGSEA.

The chain is built from TRBV5-4 and TRBJ2-1, with D possibly being TRBD1 (5 bases). Trimming removed 3 bases at V and 9 bases at J, with 13 bases between. The CDR3 length is 13 residues. Per the germline V gene, CDR1 is SGHNT and CDR2 is YYREEE (reference sequence). CDR3 sequence reads: CASSSRASVEQFF. CDR3 sequence (DNA): TGTGCCAGCAGCTCCAGGGCGTCGGTTGAGCAGTTCTTC. Using reference TRBV5-4 and TRBJ2-1 for the parts outside the CDR3, the full variable domain is ETGVTQSPTHLIKTRGQQVTLRCSSQSGHNTVSWYQQALGQGPQFIFQYYREEENGRGNFPPRFSGLQFPNYSSELNVNALELDDSALYLCASSSRASVEQFFGPGTRLTVL.

The chain employs TRBV18 and TRBJ1-4; perhaps TRBD1 as D (6 bases). The CDR3 totals 15 residues. V lost 3 bases, J lost 4 bases, and 12 bases lay in between. The V gene's germline CDR1 is KGHSH and CDR2 LQKENI. CDR3 bases: TGTGCCAGCTCACCGTACCGGGACAATAATGAAAAACTGTTTTTT. Translation: CASSPYRDNNEKLFF.

This chain links TRBV27 with TRBJ2-5; 14 bases align to TRBD2. The DNA end favors TRBJ2-7, so the J call may be wrong. There are 15 residues in the CDR3. CDR1 MNHEY and CDR2 SMNVEV come from the germline V gene (reference sequence). As DNA, the CDR3 is TGTGCCAGCAGTTCGGGACTAGCGGGAGCGGGCGAGCAGTACTTC. Encoded protein: CASSSGLAGAGEQYF.

Remarks on this clone: One end of the junction varies from germline; a read error may be responsible. The chain is built from TRBV5-6 and TRBJ2-3, with 7 positions matching TRBD2. The CDR3 covers 18 residues. The V gene's germline CDR1 is SGHDT and CDR2 YYEEEE. The chain's CDR3 is CASSLDGVASGYIDTQYF. The CDR3 bases are TGTGCCAGCAGTTTGGACGGGGTGGCTAGCGGATACATAGATACGCAGTATTTT. Based on the CDR3 plus reference TRBV5-6 and TRBJ2-3, the full variable domain is DAGVTQSPTHLIKTRGQQVTLRCSPKSGHDTVSWYQQALGQGPQFIFQYYEEEERQRGNFPDRFSGHQFPNYSSELNVNALLLGDSALYLCASSLDGVASGYIDTQYFGPGTRLTVL.

The gene calls are TRBV30 and TRBJ2-1; a possible D gene is TRBD2 (6 bases). Trimming cost V 2 bases and J 9 bases, with 20 bases left between them. Per germline, CDR1 GTSNPN and CDR2 SVGIG (reference sequence). CDR3 length: 15 amino acids. CDR3 sequence reads: CAWSPKGGEVREQFF. The CDR3 nucleotides read TGTGCCTGGAGTCCCAAGGGAGGAGAGGTACGTGAGCAGTTCTTC.

The chain employs TRBV30 and TRBJ2-5, with D possibly TRBD1 on 7 matching bases. The CDR3 loop spans 16 amino acids. V lost 5 bases and J 4 bases, leaving 23 bases between the germline ends. Germline V gene sequence: CDR1 GTSNPN, CDR2 SVGIG (reference sequence). The CDR3 protein is CAWSTEGTAKRETQYF. CDR3 bases: TGTGCCTGGTCGACGGAGGGGACAGCGAAGAGAGAGACCCAGTACTTC.

This clone appeared once. The rearrangement links TRBV5-1 to TRBJ1-3; D possibly corresponds to TRBD1 (6 bases). Trimming stripped 4 bases from V and 4 bases from J, with 15 bases between. The CDR3 has 15 residues. The germline CDR1 and CDR2 sequences are SGHRS and YFSETQ. In DNA, the CDR3 is TGCGCCAGCAGCCTACCCGGACAGTCCGGAAACACCATATATTTT. Protein sequence: CASSLPGQSGNTIYF.

The chain links TRBV7-6 to TRBJ2-3; 9 nucleotides align to TRBD2. After removal of 11 bases from V and 0 bases from J, the junction contained 9 bases not matched to a gene. The CDR3 is made up of 15 amino acids. CDR1 is SGHVS, CDR2 FNYEAQ, per germline. CDR3: CAVTRLAASTDTQYF. In DNA, the CDR3 is TGTGCCGTAACGCGACTAGCGGCAAGCACAGATACGCAGTATTTT.

This sequence joins TRBV28 and TRBJ2-1; D is undetermined. This CDR3 region has 13 residues. Germline-derived CDR1 and CDR2 are MDHEN and SYDVKM. V gave up 4 bases and J gave up 12 bases, with 16 bases separating them. CDR3 coding DNA: TGTGCCAGCAGTTATACCCTTACAGACGCGCAGTTCTTC. Protein sequence: CASSYTLTDAQFF.

The chain couples TRBV10-2 to TRBJ2-3, with TRBD2 matching over 7 bases. The J segment lost 3 bases and the V segment lost 8 bases, leaving 8 bases of the junction unmatched. This CDR3 comprises 14 residues. The germline V gene encodes CDR1 WSHSY and CDR2 SAAADI. CDR3 residues: CASSLRERTDTQYF. Here the CDR3 DNA reads TGCGCCAGCTCCCTGCGGGAGAGGACAGATACGCAGTATTTT.

This chain connects TRBV20-1 to TRBJ1-2; D is ambiguous. CDR3 length equals 11 residues. Germline loops: CDR1 DFQATT, CDR2 SNEGSKA (reference sequence). The CDR3 here is CTWKGDYGYTF. The CDR3 DNA reads TGCACCTGGAAGGGAGACTATGGCTACACCTTC.

The rearrangement links TRBV29-1 to TRBJ2-2, with 7 nucleotides matching TRBD1. V lost 4 bases, J lost 5 bases, and 22 bases stayed unmatched. Germline loops: CDR1 SQVTM, CDR2 ANQGSEA. The CDR3 totals 19 residues. The CDR3 reads CSVGGLRQGRVGKTGELFF. The CDR3 bases are TGCAGCGTTGGGGGATTAAGACAGGGTCGTGTTGGGAAAACCGGGGAGCTGTTTTTT.

The rearrangement uses TRBV5-1 and TRBJ2-7; 9 bases map to TRBD2. Trimming removed 3 bases from V and 5 bases from J; junction bases left unmatched: 6. Looked up from germline, CDR1 is SGHRS and CDR2 is YFSETQ. CDR3 size: 14 residues. This CDR3 is CASSSTGTSNEQYF. The DNA of the CDR3 is TGCGCCAGCAGCTCTACCGGGACTAGCAACGAGCAGTACTTC.

DNA for the CDR3: TGTGCCAGCTCACCACCGGGGCAGTCAGATACGCAGTATTTT. Protein: CASSPPGQSDTQYF. This chain links TRBV18 with TRBJ2-3; a weak D match, TRBD1 (5 bases). Between the trimmed V and J ends, which lost 0 bases and 4 bases, there was a span of 8 bases. Per germline, CDR1 KGHSH and CDR2 LQKENI. This CDR3 has 14 amino acids.

This clone was seen only once. Distinct nucleotide sequences in the sample also encode this CDR3. CDR3 amino acids: CASSEGLRSYNEQFF. DNA for the CDR3: TGTGCCAGCAGCGAGGGCCTGCGGTCCTACAATGAGCAGTTCTTC. The chain recombines TRBV6-1 with TRBJ2-1, with a tentative D call TRBD2 (5 bases). Trimming cost V 6 bases and J 1 base, with 13 bases left between them. This CDR3 region has 15 residues. Germline CDR1 and CDR2: MNHNS and SASEGT.